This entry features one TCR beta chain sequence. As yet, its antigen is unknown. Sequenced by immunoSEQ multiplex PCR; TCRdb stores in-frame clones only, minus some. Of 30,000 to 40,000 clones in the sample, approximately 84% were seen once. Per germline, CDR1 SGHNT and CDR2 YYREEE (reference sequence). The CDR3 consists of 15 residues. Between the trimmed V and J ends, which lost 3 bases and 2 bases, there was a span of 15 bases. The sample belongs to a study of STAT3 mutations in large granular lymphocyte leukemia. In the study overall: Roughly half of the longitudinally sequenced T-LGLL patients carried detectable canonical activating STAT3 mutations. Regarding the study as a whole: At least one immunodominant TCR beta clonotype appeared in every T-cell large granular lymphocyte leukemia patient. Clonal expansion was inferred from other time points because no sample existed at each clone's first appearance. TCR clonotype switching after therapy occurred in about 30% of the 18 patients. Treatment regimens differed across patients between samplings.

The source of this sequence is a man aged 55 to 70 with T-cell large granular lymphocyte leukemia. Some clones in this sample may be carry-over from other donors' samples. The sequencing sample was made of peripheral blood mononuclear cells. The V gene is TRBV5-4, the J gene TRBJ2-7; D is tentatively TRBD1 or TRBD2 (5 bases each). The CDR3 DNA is TGTGCCAGCAGCTCGGGACGGGACGGCGCCTACGAGCAGTACTTC. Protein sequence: CASSSGRDGAYEQYF.